The 12 T cell receptor beta chains below all came from one sample that was sequenced in a study of shared clonotypes between healthy human individuals. Sequencing was performed with immunoSEQ multiplex PCR; in TCRdb, only in-frame clones are kept and a portion is missing. The sample lists about 1,500,000 clones, roughly 96% occurring once. What was sequenced was naive CD4+ T cells sorted from blood. Subset of the sample: CD45RA+ positively selected. These receptors came from a man aged 25-45 years in good health.

CDR3 sequence: CASSPRDGAYNEQFF. The CDR3 bases are TGTGCCAGCTCACCCCGTGACGGAGCCTACAATGAGCAGTTCTTC. This rearrangement joins TRBV18 to TRBJ2-1; D remains ambiguous. Per the germline V gene, CDR1 is KGHSH and CDR2 is LQKENI. This CDR3 comprises 15 residues. V was cut by 3 bases and J by 2 bases, with 11 bases left in between.

As for this clone: The DNA is omitted, as the CDR3 cannot be located on it reliably, and the CDR3 follows TCRdb's listing. This chain connects TRBV16 to TRBJ2-1; the D call TRBD2 from the table was never checked on the DNA. Ends included, the CDR3 has 14 residues. Germline lookup yields CDR1 KGHSY and CDR2 FQNENV. This CDR3 reads CASSQSVGYGATVF.

This sequence joins TRBV7-9 and TRBJ2-7; D is uncertain. This CDR3 region has 14 residues. The germline V and J ends were trimmed by 1 base and 3 bases, with 10 bases remaining between them. The V gene's germline CDR1 is SEHNR and CDR2 FQNEAQ (reference sequence). CDR3 nucleotide sequence: TGTGCCAGCAGCTTAGGGGATTCGTACTACGAGCAGTACTTC. Translation gives CASSLGDSYYEQYF.

For the CDR3, the DNA is TGTGCCAGCAGCGCCACAGGGGTTATGGACGAGCAGTACTTC. Amino acids: CASSATGVMDEQYF. The rearrangement links TRBV7-9 to TRBJ2-7; 7 bases map to TRBD1. CDR1 and CDR2 (germline): SEHNR, FQNEAQ (reference sequence). V shed 5 bases, J shed 5 bases, and the junction held 9 bases outside the gene matches. The CDR3 loop spans 14 amino acids.

V usage is TRBV7-9 and J usage is TRBJ2-7; D gene unclear. Per the germline V gene, CDR1 is SEHNR and CDR2 is FQNEAQ (reference sequence). V was trimmed by 4 bases and J by 0 bases, leaving 10 bases between them. The CDR3 runs 14 residues. CDR3 bases: TGTGCCAGCAGCTCCAAATATAGCTCCTACGAGCAGTACTTC. This sequence encodes CASSSKYSSYEQYF.

The chain joins TRBV10-1 to TRBJ1-5, with a possible D match to TRBD1 (6 bases). The V gene's germline CDR1 is WNHNN and CDR2 SYGVQD (reference sequence). Trimming cost V 7 bases and J 7 bases, with 29 bases left between them. The CDR3 runs 18 residues. For the CDR3, the DNA is TGCGCCAGCATCCCCCGTCGGATGGGGGCCCAAGGGCGGCAGCCCCAGCATTTT. Residues: CASIPRRMGAQGRQPQHF.

This sequence joins TRBV7-2 and TRBJ1-3; D remains unclear. Germline V gene sequence: CDR1 SGHTA, CDR2 FQGNSA. Trimming shortened V by 5 bases and J by 4 bases, and 15 bases separated the two germline ends. The CDR3 is made up of 15 amino acids. DNA of the CDR3: TGTGCCAGCAGCCAAACGTGGTTTTGGGGAAACACCATATATTTT. Translation: CASSQTWFWGNTIYF.

As DNA, the CDR3 is TGCGCCAGCTACAAGTCATGGCGGGATCACAATGAGCAGTTCTTC. Protein: CASYKSWRDHNEQFF. This chain uses TRBV5-1 with TRBJ2-1; D might be TRBD2 (6 bases). Germline CDR1 is SGHRS and CDR2 is YFSETQ. Trimming shortened V by 7 bases and J by 5 bases, and 19 bases separated the two germline ends. The CDR3 spans 15 residues.

This chain links TRBV18 with TRBJ2-2, with D uncertain. Germline CDR1 KGHSH, CDR2 LQKENI. Trimming took 5 bases from V and 4 from J, leaving 14 bases between them. The CDR3 runs to 15 residues. CDR3 sequence: CASSSKDGSTGELFF. Here the CDR3 DNA reads TGTGCCAGCTCATCAAAGGACGGGTCCACCGGGGAGCTGTTTTTT.

This clone came up once. V is TRBV7-9 and J is TRBJ2-7; TRBD2 aligns across 8 bases. The length of the CDR3 is 17 residues. Trimming removed 2 bases from V and 7 bases from J; junction bases left unmatched: 16. The germline V gene encodes CDR1 SEHNR and CDR2 FQNEAQ (reference sequence). This CDR3 reads CASSLPSSAGEAGEQYF. The CDR3, as DNA: TGTGCCAGCAGCTTACCCTCTTCAGCGGGAGAAGCAGGGGAGCAGTACTTC.

J is TRBJ2-3 and V is TRBV11-2; 8 bases map to TRBD1. With 5 bases clipped from V and 0 bases from J, the junction kept 13 bases outside the gene matches. Germline V gives CDR1 SGHAT, CDR2 FQNNGV. The CDR3 spans 18 residues. The CDR3 nucleotides read TGTGCCAGCAGCCCCCGCTCCCGGACAGGGACAAGCACAGATACGCAGTATTTT. Encoded protein: CASSPRSRTGTSTDTQYF.

V is TRBV5-3 and J is TRBJ2-1; 14 positions match TRBD2. TRBV5-3 is reported as an ORF; its role is uncertain. CDR3 size: 18 residues. J was trimmed by 0 bases and V by 4 bases; bases with no gene match: 6. The CDR3 bases are TGTGCCAGAAGCCGACTAGCGGGAGGGTCCCCCTCCTACAATGAGCAGTTCTTC. Translating it yields CARSRLAGGSPSYNEQFF.